This T cell receptor (beta chain) came from a study of T-cell reconstitution after alpha-beta-depleted transplantation in children (dated by TCRdb to the mid-2010s). Study-wide context: The study quantitatively tracked T-cell immune reconstitution after TCRalphabeta/CD19-depleted allogeneic hematopoietic cell transplantation in children using TCR repertoire profiling. The study at large found these results: In some patients, high TCRbeta diversity at day 60 was attributed to recipient T cells and intrathymic progenitors that had survived conditioning. The apparently early alphabetaT-cell count recovery about two months after transplant was reportedly dependent on only several hundred rapidly expanded clones derived from non-depleted graft cells. Over subsequent months, a decline in hyperexpanded clone frequencies was noted, and after one year, T-cell counts and TCRbeta diversity were mostly ascribed to newly produced T cells.

For this clonotype: Its antigen is still unknown. The sample holds no much larger clone one base away, and base qualities are not on file.

Trimmed from V: 4 bases; trimmed from J: 0 bases; junction bases lacking a gene match: 12. The cysteine opens and the phenylalanine closes a CDR3 of 19 amino acids. This entry keeps only the CDR3 DNA: 57 bases, framed from base 1. Via the germline V gene, CDR1 is SGHRS and CDR2 YFSETQ. Library construction relied on PCR. TCRdb names Illumina HiSeq 2500 as the instrument used. Molecular barcoding was employed in the preparation of TCR libraries, with unique molecular identifiers being used to normalize TCRbeta repertoire quantification. Using fastp at Q25 and MiXCR, TCRdb reprocessed the public reads and kept productive beta chains. Each entry merges the rows of one CDR3 protein and shows their most common DNA and genes. The sample data list roughly 570,000 distinct CDR3 sequences, and more than 20% of these were observed just once. The ten largest clones add up to about a third of the sample. What this sample's treatment or condition label stands for: allogeneic hematopoietic cell transplantation with graft depleted of TCRalphabeta T cells and CD19 B cells. Transplant recipients were children who received TCRalphabeta/CD19-depleted allogeneic hematopoietic cell grafts.

The sequence was collected from a boy under three years old with Wiskott-Aldrich syndrome, due to receive a stem cell transplant. The sequences come from PBMCs, collected before TCRalphabeta/CD19-depleted stem cell transplant. The V gene is TRBV5-1 and the J gene is TRBJ2-6, with 8 bases matching TRBD1. The CDR3 region reads CASSPQTGTGFSGANVLTF. The DNA sequence reads TGCGCCAGCAGCCCCCAAACCGGGACAGGTTTCTCTGGGGCCAACGTCCTGACTTTC.